Below are 9 T cell receptor beta chains sequenced from a single sample in a study of cytomegalovirus exposure and HLA in healthy donors. PCR involved 60 Vbeta and 13 Jbeta primers. Profiling relied on immunoSEQ multiplex PCR, and the TCRdb table lists in-frame clones only, not all of them. In the table there are about 130,000 clones, roughly 80% of which are singletons. Sequencing was carried out using PBMCs. The receptors come from a man in his forties in good health and CMV-seronegative.

There are a few counts of this clone. The chain uses TRBV29-1 and TRBJ2-2; D gene ambiguous. The CDR3 runs to 12 residues. Germline values: CDR1 SQVTM, CDR2 ANQGSEA. The CDR3 loop reads CIARVNTGELFF. Here the CDR3 DNA reads TGCATTGCTCGGGTGAACACCGGGGAGCTGTTTTTT.

The chain is built from TRBV28 and TRBJ2-1; possibly TRBD2 for D (7 bases). Germline lookup yields CDR1 MDHEN and CDR2 SYDVKM. There are 15 residues in the CDR3. V lost 6 bases, J lost 5 bases, and 17 bases lay in between. In nucleotides, the CDR3 is TGTGCCAGCAGGATCCTAGGGGGGGACGACAATGAGCAGTTCTTC. It codes for CASRILGGDDNEQFF.

The chain recombines TRBV7-9 with TRBJ2-1; 11 bases are a match to TRBD1. There are 15 residues in the CDR3. Germline V gives CDR1 SEHNR, CDR2 FQNEAQ (reference sequence). Losses at the gene ends were 4 bases for V and 5 bases for J; bases not matched to a gene: 4. CDR3 nucleotide sequence: TGTGCCAGCAGCTCCCCGGGACAGGGGGACAATGAGCAGTTCTTC. Residues: CASSSPGQGDNEQFF.

This clone was recorded a few times. The gene calls are TRBV4-3 and TRBJ1-2; 9 bases are a match to TRBD1. Germline values: CDR1 LGHNA, CDR2 YSLEER. The CDR3 contains 15 residues. V lost 4 bases to trimming and J lost 4 bases; unmatched junction nucleotides: 7. Here the CDR3 reads CASSPTGQGGYGYTF. The CDR3 DNA follows: TGCGCCAGCAGCCCCACGGGACAGGGAGGCTATGGCTACACCTTC.

The J gene is TRBJ2-1, the V gene TRBV6-5; D is uncertain. The CDR3 contains 12 residues. Germline CDR1 MNHEY, CDR2 SVGAGI. The V end was cut by 2 bases, the J end by 7 bases, with 6 bases between. In nucleotides, the CDR3 is TGTGCCAGCAGTTACATTTCGAATGAGCAGTTCTTC. Translation gives CASSYISNEQFF.

The rearrangement links TRBV6-5 to TRBJ2-2; 8 bases are a match to TRBD1. Per the germline V gene, CDR1 is MNHEY and CDR2 is SVGAGI. The CDR3 is 14 amino acids. Losses at the gene ends were 9 bases for V and 3 bases for J; bases not matched to a gene: 6. The CDR3 reads CARVQGADTGELFF. CDR3 bases: TGTGCCAGAGTTCAGGGGGCGGACACCGGGGAGCTGTTTTTT.

This clone was picked up one time. The chain uses TRBV5-3 and TRBJ2-3; 11 nucleotides align to TRBD2. TRBV5-3 is sorted into the ORF group, with uncertain function. The CDR3 length is 17 residues. Trimming removed 0 bases from V and 3 bases from J; junction bases left unmatched: 6. In DNA form, the CDR3 reads TGTGCCAGAAGCTTGGCTGTTACTAGCGGGAGAACAGATACGCAGTATTTT. Its protein product is CARSLAVTSGRTDTQYF.

This chain uses TRBV4-1 with TRBJ2-7; TRBD1 might be the D (5 bases). Trimming removed 4 bases from V and 3 bases from J, with 13 bases in between. Germline CDR1 is MGHRA and CDR2 is YSYEKL. The CDR3 sequence is 14 residues long. The CDR3: CASSPGNYFYEQYF. The CDR3 DNA sequence: TGCGCCAGCAGCCCAGGGAATTACTTCTACGAGCAGTACTTC.

This chain links TRBV6-6 with TRBJ1-3; no reliable D call. The CDR3 is made up of 15 amino acids. V dropped 0 bases and J dropped 0 bases, with 6 bases sitting between them. From germline, CDR1 is MNHNY and CDR2 SVGAGI (reference sequence). CDR3 region: CASSYSKSSGNTIYF. CDR3 bases: TGTGCCAGCAGTTACTCGAAGAGCTCTGGAAACACCATATATTTT.